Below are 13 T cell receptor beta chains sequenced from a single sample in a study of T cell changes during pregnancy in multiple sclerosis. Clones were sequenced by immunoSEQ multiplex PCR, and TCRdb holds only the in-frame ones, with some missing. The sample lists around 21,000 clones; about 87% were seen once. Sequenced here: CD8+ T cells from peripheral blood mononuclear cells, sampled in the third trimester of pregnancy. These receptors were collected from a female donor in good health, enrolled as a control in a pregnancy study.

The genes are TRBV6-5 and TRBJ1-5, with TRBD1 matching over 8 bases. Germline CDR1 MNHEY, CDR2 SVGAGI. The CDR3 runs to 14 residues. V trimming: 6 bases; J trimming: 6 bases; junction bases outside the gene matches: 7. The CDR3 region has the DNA TGTGCCAGCAGCCCACAGGGGGTAAGTCAGCCCCAGCATTTT. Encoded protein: CASSPQGVSQPQHF.

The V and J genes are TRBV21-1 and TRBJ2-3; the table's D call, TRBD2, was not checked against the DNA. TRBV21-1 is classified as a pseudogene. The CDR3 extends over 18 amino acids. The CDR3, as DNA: TGTGCCAGCAGCAAGGGGGGACTAGCGGCAACTAGCACAGATACGCAGTATTTT. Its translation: CASSKGGLAATSTDTQYF.

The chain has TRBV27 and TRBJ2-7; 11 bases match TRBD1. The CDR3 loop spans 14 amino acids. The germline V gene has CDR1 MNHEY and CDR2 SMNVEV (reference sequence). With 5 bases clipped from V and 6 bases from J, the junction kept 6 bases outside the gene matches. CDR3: CASSPGQGGLEQYF. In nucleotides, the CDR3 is TGTGCCAGCAGTCCGGGACAGGGGGGACTCGAGCAGTACTTC.

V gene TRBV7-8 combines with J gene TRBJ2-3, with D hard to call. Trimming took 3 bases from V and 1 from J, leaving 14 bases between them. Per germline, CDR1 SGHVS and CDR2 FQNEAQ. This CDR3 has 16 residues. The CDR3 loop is CASSFPTRIRTDTQYF. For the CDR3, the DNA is TGTGCCAGCAGCTTTCCCACTCGCATACGCACAGATACGCAGTATTTT.

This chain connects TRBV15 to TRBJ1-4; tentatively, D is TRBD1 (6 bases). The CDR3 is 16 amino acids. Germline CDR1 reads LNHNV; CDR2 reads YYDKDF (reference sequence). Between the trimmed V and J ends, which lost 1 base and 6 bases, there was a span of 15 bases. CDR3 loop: CATSRVAGKGDEKLFF. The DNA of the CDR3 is TGTGCCACCAGCAGAGTTGCGGGCAAGGGGGATGAAAAACTGTTTTTT.

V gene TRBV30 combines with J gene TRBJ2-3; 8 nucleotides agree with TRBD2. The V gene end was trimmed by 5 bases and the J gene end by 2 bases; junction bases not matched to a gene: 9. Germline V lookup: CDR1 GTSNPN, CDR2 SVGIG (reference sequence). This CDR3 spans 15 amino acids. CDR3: CAWGGLGGPTDTQYF. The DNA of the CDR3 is TGTGCCTGGGGGGGACTAGGAGGACCCACAGATACGCAGTATTTT.

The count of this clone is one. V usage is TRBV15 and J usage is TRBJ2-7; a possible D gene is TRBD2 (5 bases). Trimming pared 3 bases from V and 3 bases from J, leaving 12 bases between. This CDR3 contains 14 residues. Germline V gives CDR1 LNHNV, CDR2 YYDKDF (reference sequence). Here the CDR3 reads CATSRELTIYEQYF. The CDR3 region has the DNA TGTGCCACCAGCAGGGAACTGACTATCTACGAGCAGTACTTC. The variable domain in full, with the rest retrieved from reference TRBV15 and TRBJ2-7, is DAMVIQNPRYQVTQFGKPVTLSCSQTLNHNVMYWYQQKSSQAPKLLFHYYDKDFNNEADTPDNFQSRRPNTSFCFLDIRSPGLGDTAMYLCATSRELTIYEQYFGPGTRLTVT.

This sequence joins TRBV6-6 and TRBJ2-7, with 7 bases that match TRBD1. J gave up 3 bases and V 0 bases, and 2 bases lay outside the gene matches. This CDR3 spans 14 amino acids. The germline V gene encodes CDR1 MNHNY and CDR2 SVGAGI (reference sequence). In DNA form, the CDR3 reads TGTGCCAGCAGTTACTCTAGGGACAGCTACGAGCAGTACTTC. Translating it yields CASSYSRDSYEQYF.

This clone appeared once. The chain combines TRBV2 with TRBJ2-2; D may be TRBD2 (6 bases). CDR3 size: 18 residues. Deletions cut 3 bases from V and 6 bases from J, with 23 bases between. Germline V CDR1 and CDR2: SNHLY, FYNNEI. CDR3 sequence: CASSDWPSGGRGPGELFF. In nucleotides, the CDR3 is TGTGCCAGCAGTGATTGGCCCTCTGGAGGGAGAGGTCCCGGGGAGCTGTTTTTT.

CDR3 nucleotides: TGTGCCACCAGCAGAGGCACACAGGCCACCCTCACGGAGCAGTACTTC. Its protein product is CATSRGTQATLTEQYF. The chain is built from TRBV15 and TRBJ2-7; D possibly corresponds to TRBD1 (5 bases). This CDR3 spans 16 amino acids. The ends were cut back, 1 base at V and 7 bases at J, with 20 bases in the middle. Germline lookup yields CDR1 LNHNV and CDR2 YYDKDF (reference sequence).

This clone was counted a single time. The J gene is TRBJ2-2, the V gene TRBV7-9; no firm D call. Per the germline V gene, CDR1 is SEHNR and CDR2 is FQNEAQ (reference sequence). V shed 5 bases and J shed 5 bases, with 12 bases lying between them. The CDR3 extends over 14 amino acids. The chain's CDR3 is CASSPGGLTGELFF. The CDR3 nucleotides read TGTGCCAGCAGCCCCGGCGGTCTGACCGGGGAGCTGTTTTTT.

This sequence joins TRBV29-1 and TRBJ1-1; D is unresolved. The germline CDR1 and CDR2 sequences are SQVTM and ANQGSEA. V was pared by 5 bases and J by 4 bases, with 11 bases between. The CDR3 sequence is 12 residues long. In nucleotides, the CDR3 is TGCAGCGTTCGGACGGGGAGCACTGAAGCTTTCTTT. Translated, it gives CSVRTGSTEAFF.

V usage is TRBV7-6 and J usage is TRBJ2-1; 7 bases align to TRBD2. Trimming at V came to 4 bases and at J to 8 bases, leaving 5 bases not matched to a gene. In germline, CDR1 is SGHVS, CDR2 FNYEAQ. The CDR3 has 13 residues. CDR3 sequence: CASSSRGRDEQFF. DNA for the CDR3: TGTGCCAGCAGCTCCCGGGGGAGGGATGAGCAGTTCTTC.